This T cell receptor beta chain was identified in a study of cytomegalovirus exposure and HLA in healthy donors. Study as a whole: A prior analysis found about 110 million unique TCR beta sequences from around 180 million T cells.

Study-wide points: HLA allele associations emerged for about 16,000 TCR beta sequences in a later analysis, at 0.05 false discovery rate.

This CDR3 contains 17 residues. The V gene's germline CDR1 is SGHRS and CDR2 YFSETQ. Trimming removed 0 bases from V and 0 bases from J, with 14 bases in between. About this clone: The antigen is not known.

Both 60 Vbeta primers and 13 Jbeta primers went into the PCR. Original handling: About 11 million of the approximately 80 million unique TCR beta chains counted in a later analysis were shared. Assay used: immunoSEQ multiplex PCR; TCRdb lists only in-frame clones, some missing. V, J and clone size are taken as reported in that table, and D and trimming were inferred from the DNA itself. The sample records around 130,000 clones, roughly 80% being singletons. The origin of this receptor is a young man in good health and CMV-seronegative. What was sequenced was PBMCs. The chain has TRBV5-1 and TRBJ2-3; TRBD1 is a possible D gene (5 bases). CDR3 coding DNA: TGCGCCAGCAGCTTGGAAAGGGGTCATTCTAGCACAGATACGCAGTATTTT. Amino acids: CASSLERGHSSTDTQYF.